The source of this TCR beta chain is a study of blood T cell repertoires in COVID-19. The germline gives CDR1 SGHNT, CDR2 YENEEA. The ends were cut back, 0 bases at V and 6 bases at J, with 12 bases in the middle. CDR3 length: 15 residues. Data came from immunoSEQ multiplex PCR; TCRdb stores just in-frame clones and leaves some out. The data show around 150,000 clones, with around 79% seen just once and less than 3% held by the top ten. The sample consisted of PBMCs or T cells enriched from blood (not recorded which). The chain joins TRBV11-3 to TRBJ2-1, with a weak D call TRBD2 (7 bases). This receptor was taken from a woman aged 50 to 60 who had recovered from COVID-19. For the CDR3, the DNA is TGTGCCAGCAGCTTAGAGGGGGGGCGAGGCAATGAGCAGTTCTTC. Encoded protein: CASSLEGGRGNEQFF.